Following are 8 T cell receptor beta chains from one sample sequenced in a study of blood T cell repertoires in COVID-19. Sequenced by immunoSEQ multiplex PCR; TCRdb stores in-frame clones only, minus some. This repertoire shows more than 95,000 clones, approximately 82% found once; its top ten account for approximately 2.5%. The specimen sequenced was peripheral blood. Receptor source: a man aged 25-40 years with acute or convalescent COVID-19.

This rearrangement joins TRBV11-2 to TRBJ1-2; D unclear. The CDR3 is 14 amino acids. V lost 2 bases and J 6 bases, leaving 13 bases between the germline ends. Germline V CDR1 and CDR2: SGHAT, FQNNGV. CDR3 region: CASSLQEGSHGYTF. The CDR3 DNA is TGTGCCAGCAGCTTACAGGAGGGTAGCCATGGCTACACCTTC.

This clone occurred once. J is TRBJ1-3 and V is TRBV4-1, with D tentatively TRBD1 (5 bases). CDR3 size: 19 residues. The germline V gene has CDR1 MGHRA and CDR2 YSYEKL. The ends were cut back, 5 bases at V and 0 bases at J, with 23 bases in the middle. The CDR3 DNA is TGCGCCAGCAGCACCCGGGACTTGCGGTGGGGATACTCTGGAAACACCATATATTTT. It encodes CASSTRDLRWGYSGNTIYF.

DNA for the CDR3: TGTGCCAGTAGTCGGACAGGCTCCTACGAGCAGTACTTC. Translated: CASSRTGSYEQYF. V usage is TRBV19 and J usage is TRBJ2-7; 7 bases agree with TRBD1. J was trimmed by 0 bases and V by 5 bases; bases with no gene match: 1. The germline V gene encodes CDR1 LNHDA and CDR2 SQIVND (reference sequence). This CDR3 spans 13 amino acids.

J is TRBJ2-5 and V is TRBV20-1; 11 nucleotides agree with TRBD2. The germline V gene encodes CDR1 DFQATT and CDR2 SNEGSKA (reference sequence). The CDR3 sequence is 17 residues long. Losses at the gene ends were 3 bases for V and 3 bases for J; bases not matched to a gene: 12. CDR3 sequence: CSASRSLSGGAEETQYF. The CDR3 nucleotides read TGCAGTGCTAGTCGCTCCCTTAGCGGGGGGGCTGAAGAGACCCAGTACTTC.

As DNA, the CDR3 is TGCGCCAGCAGCCATGATTCACAGGGGCCGTATGGCTACACCTTC. This codes for CASSHDSQGPYGYTF. The J gene is TRBJ1-2, the V gene TRBV5-1, with TRBD1 matching 7 bases. This CDR3 is 15 amino acids long. Per the germline V gene, CDR1 is SGHRS and CDR2 is YFSETQ. After removal of 4 bases from V and 5 bases from J, the junction contained 11 bases not matched to a gene. Full variable domain (outside the CDR3, taken from reference TRBV5-1 and TRBJ1-2): KAGVTQTPRYLIKTRGQQVTLSCSPISGHRSVSWYQQTPGQGLQFLFEYFSETQRNKGNFPGRFSGRQFSNSRSEMNVSTLELGDSALYLCASSHDSQGPYGYTFGSGTRLTVV.

The chain joins TRBV27 to TRBJ2-6; D unresolved. CDR1 is MNHEY and CDR2 is SMNVEV in the germline V gene (reference sequence). The CDR3 sequence is 18 residues long. The V end lost 3 bases, the J end lost 0 bases, and 15 bases lay between the germline ends. Written as DNA, the CDR3 is TGTGCCAGCAGTTTGGGCCCCCCAGTGAACTCTGGGGCCAACGTCCTGACTTTC. Translating gives CASSLGPPVNSGANVLTF.

J is TRBJ2-3 and V is TRBV29-1, with 8 nucleotides matching TRBD1. The germline V gene encodes CDR1 SQVTM and CDR2 ANQGSEA. The J segment lost 4 bases and the V segment lost 8 bases, leaving 11 bases of the junction unmatched. This CDR3 has 14 residues. The CDR3 DNA is TGCAGCACGGCTTGGGACAGGCACCCAGATACGCAGTATTTT. Its translation is CSTAWDRHPDTQYF.

The V and J genes are TRBV19 and TRBJ2-3; D not certain. Per germline, CDR1 LNHDA and CDR2 SQIVND (reference sequence). Trimming removed 5 bases at V and 2 bases at J, with 8 bases between. This CDR3 comprises 13 residues. CDR3 DNA: TGTGCCAGTAGTTCTAGTCACACAGATACGCAGTATTTT. This translates into CASSSSHTDTQYF.